This T cell receptor beta chain was recorded in a study of blood T cell repertoires in COVID-19. Germline V CDR1 and CDR2: SGHNT, YENEEA. V lost 5 bases and J lost 4, with 9 bases in between. The CDR3 runs to 13 residues. Generated by immunoSEQ multiplex PCR, the TCRdb table keeps only in-frame clones and is missing some. Counted here are roughly 340,000 clones, approximately 89% occurring once; the ten biggest clones make up roughly 3%. The V and J genes are TRBV11-3 and TRBJ1-3; no reliable D call. The sample was peripheral blood. The receptor was derived from a woman between 18 and 30 years old who had recovered from COVID-19. CDR3 coding DNA: TGTGCCAGCAGCAATAGCCGGGGAAACACCATATATTTT. Its translation: CASSNSRGNTIYF.